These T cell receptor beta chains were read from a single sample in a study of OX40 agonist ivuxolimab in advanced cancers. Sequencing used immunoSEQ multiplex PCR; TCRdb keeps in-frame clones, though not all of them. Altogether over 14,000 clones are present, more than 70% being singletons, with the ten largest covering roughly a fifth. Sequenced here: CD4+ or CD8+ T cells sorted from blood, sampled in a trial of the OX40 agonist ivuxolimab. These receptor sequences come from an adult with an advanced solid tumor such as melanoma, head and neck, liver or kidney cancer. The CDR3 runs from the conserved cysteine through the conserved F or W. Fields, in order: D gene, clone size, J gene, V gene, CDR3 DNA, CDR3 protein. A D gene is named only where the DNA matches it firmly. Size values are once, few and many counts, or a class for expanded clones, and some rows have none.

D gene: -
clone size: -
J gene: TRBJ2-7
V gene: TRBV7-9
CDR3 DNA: TGTGCCAGCGCGGGACTGGGCTACGAGCAGTACTTC
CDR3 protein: CASAGLGYEQYF

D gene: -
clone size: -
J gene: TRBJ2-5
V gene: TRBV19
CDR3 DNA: TGTGCCAGTAGTATTGCGATTTTGGGAGAGACCCAGTACTTC
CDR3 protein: CASSIAILGETQYF

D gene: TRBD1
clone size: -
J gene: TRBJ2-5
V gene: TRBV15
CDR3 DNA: TGTGCCACCAGCAGTTTTGGACAGGTCCAAGAGACCCAGTACTTC
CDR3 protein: CATSSFGQVQETQYF

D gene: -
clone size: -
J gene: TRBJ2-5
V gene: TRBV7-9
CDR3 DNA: TGTGCCAGCAGCTTAGAGGCAGCCTCCCAAGAGACCCAGTACTTC
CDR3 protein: CASSLEAASQETQYF

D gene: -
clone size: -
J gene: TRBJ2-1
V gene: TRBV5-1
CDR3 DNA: TGCGCCAGCAGCGCCTTATCCTACAATGAGCAGTTCTTC
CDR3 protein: CASSALSYNEQFF

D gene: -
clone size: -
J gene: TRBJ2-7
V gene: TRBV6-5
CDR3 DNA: TGTGCCAGCAGTTACTTGCAGGGGACGACCTACGAGCAGTACTTC
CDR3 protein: CASSYLQGTTYEQYF

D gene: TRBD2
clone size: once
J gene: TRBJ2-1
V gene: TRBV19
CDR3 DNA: TGTGCCACCGGGACTAGCGTTAACAATGAGCAGTTCTTC
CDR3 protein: CATGTSVNNEQFF

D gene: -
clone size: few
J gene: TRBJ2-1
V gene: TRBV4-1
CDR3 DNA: TGCGCCAGCAGCCAAGAACGACGGGATGAGCAGTTCTTC
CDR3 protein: CASSQERRDEQFF

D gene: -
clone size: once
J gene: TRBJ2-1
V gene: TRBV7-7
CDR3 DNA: TGTGCTAGCAGCTCGGGGGCTGACTCGGCGGGACGGTATCCCAATAACTACAATGAGCAGTTCTTC
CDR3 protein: CASSSGADSAGRYPNNYNEQFF

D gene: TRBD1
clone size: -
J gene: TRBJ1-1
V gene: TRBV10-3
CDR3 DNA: TGTGCCACCTCACCAACAGACAGGGGGGCCACTGAAGCTTTCTTT
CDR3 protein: CATSPTDRGATEAFF

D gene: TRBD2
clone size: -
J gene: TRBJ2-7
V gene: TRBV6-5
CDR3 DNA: TGTGCCAGCACTCTCCGGACTAGCGGGATCTACGAGCAGTACTTC
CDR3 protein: CASTLRTSGIYEQYF

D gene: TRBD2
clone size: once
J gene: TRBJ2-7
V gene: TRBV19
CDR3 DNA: TGTGCCAGTGCGGGACTAGCGGGAGCCGACGAGCAGTACTTC
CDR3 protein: CASAGLAGADEQYF

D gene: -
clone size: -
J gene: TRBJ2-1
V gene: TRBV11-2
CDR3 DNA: TGTGCCAGCAGCTTGGACCCGGCCTACAATGAGCAGTTCTTC
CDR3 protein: CASSLDPAYNEQFF

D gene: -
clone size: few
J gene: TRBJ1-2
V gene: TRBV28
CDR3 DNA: TGTGCCAGCAGTTTCGGCGGGGGGATTGGCTACACCTTC
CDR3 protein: CASSFGGGIGYTF

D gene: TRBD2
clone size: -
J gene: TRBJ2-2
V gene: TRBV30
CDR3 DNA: TGTGCCTGGAGCCGAACTAAAAAGCGGGCCCCGTCGGGGGGAGCTGTTTTT
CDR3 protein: CAWSRTKKRAPSGGAVF

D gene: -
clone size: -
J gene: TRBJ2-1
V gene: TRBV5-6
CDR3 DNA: TGTGCCAGCAGCTCTTCAAGTTCAGGGGTGAGGTACAATGAGCAGTTCTTC
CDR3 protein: CASSSSSSGVRYNEQFF

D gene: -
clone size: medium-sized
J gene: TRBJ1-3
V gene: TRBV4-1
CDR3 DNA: TGCGCCAGCAGCCAAGGGGACTCTGGAAACACCATATATTTT
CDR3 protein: CASSQGDSGNTIYF

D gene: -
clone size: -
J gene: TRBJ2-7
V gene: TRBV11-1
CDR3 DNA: TGTGCCAGCAGCCCACAGGGATACGAGCAGTACTTC
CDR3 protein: CASSPQGYEQYF

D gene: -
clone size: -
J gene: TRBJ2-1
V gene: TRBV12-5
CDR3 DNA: TGTGCTAGTGGTCCGGGCTGGAATGAGCAGTTCTTC
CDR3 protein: CASGPGWNEQFF

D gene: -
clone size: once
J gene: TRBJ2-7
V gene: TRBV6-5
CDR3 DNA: TGTGCCAGCATCTACCGGGACACTGCCTCCTACGAGCAGTACTTC
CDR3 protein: CASIYRDTASYEQYF

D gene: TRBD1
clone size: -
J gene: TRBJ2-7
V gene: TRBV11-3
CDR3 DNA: TGTGCCAGCAGCCCCAGGACAGGGAACGAGCAGTACTTC
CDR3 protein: CASSPRTGNEQYF

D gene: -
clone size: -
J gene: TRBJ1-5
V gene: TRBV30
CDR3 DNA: TGTGCCTGGAGTGAAGGCCAGTTAGGTCAGCCCCAGCATTTT
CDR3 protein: CAWSEGQLGQPQHF

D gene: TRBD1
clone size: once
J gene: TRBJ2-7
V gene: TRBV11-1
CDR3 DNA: TGTGCCAGCAGCCCTTGGGGGACAGGGTTAAGCTACGAGCAGTACTTC
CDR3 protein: CASSPWGTGLSYEQYF

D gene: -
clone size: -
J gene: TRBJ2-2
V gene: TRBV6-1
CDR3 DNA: TGTGCCAGTTCCATCAACACCGGGGAGCTGTTTTTT
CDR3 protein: CASSINTGELFF

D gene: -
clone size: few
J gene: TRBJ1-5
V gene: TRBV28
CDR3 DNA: TGTGCCAGCTCCTCCGACACAGAGTCCAATCAGCCCCAGCATTTT
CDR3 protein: CASSSDTESNQPQHF

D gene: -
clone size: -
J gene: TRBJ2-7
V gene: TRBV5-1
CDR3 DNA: TGCGCCAGCAGCTTGGCCGGACGGGAGATGGACGAGCAGTACTTC
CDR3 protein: CASSLAGREMDEQYF

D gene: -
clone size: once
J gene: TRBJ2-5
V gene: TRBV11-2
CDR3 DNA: TGTGCCAGCAGCTTAGTTTTTGAGACCCAGTACTTC
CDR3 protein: CASSLVFETQYF

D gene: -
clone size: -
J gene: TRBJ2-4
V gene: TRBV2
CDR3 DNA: TGTGCCAGCAGTCAGGAGGAGGTCGGCAAAAACATTCAGTACTTC
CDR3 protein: CASSQEEVGKNIQYF

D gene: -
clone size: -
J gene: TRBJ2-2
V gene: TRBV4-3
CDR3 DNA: TGCGCCAGCAGCCAAGATCCCTACGGGACTCGATACACCGGGGAGCTGTTTTTT
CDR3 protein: CASSQDPYGTRYTGELFF

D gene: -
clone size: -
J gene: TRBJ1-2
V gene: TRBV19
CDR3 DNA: TGTGCCAGTAGTTTTCAGGGAATGGAGGGCTACACCTTC
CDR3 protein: CASSFQGMEGYTF

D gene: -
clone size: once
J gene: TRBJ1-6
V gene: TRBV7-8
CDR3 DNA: TGTGCCAGCAGCTTAGTACGGCAGGGGAACCTTTCACCCCTCCACTTT
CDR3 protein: CASSLVRQGNLSPLHF

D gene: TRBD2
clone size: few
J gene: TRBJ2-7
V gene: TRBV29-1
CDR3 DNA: TGCAGCGTTGAAGATGGATCCGGGACTAGCGGTTCCTACGAGCAGTACTTC
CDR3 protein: CSVEDGSGTSGSYEQYF

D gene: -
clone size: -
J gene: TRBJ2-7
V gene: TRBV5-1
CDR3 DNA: TGCGCCAGCACCTACTGGGGCGGGACCGAGCAGTACTTC
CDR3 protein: CASTYWGGTEQYF

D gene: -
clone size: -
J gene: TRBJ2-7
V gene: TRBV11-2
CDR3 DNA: TGTGCCAGTGCCGAGGGTTTAATATACGAGCAGTACTTC
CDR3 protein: CASAEGLIYEQYF

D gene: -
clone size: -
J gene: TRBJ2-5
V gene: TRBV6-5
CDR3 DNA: TGTGCCAGCAGTCAATACCACCAAGAGACCCAGTACTTC
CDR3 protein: CASSQYHQETQYF

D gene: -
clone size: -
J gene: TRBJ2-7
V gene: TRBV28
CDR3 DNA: TGTGCCAGCAGTTTTTCTAGCCAGTTAAGTTACGAGCAGTACTTC
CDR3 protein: CASSFSSQLSYEQYF

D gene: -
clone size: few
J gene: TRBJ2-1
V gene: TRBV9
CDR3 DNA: TGTGCCAGCAGCAGAACAGGGACCTCCTACAATGAGCAGTTCTTC
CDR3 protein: CASSRTGTSYNEQFF

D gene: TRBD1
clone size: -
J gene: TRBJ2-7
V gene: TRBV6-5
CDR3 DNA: TGTGCCAGCGGGACAGGGAGTTCCTACGAGCAGTACTTC
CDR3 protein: CASGTGSSYEQYF

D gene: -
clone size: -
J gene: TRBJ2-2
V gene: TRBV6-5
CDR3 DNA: TGTGCCAGCACCTGGGCCGGGGAGCTGTTTTTT
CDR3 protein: CASTWAGELFF

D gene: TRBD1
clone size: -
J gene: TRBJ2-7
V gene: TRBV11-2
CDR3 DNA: TGTGCCAGCAGCCCGGGACAGTTCTACGAGCAGTACTTC
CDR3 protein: CASSPGQFYEQYF

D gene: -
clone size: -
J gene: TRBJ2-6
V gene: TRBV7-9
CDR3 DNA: TGTGCCAGAAGCTTGGGGGGGGCATCTGGGGCCAACGTCCTGACTTTC
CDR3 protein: CARSLGGASGANVLTF

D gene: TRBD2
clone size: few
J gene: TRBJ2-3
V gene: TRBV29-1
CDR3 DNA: TGCAGCGCCTCAGGACTAGCGGGAGTTATAGATACGCAGTATTTT
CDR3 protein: CSASGLAGVIDTQYF

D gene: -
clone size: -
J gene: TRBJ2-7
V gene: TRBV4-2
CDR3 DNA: TGTGCCAGCAGCCAACGCCCCGATGTAGGGTCTGACGAGCAGTACTTC
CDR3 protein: CASSQRPDVGSDEQYF

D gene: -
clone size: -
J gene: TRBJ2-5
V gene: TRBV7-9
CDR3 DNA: TGTGCCAGCAGCTTATTTGGAGGGTCCCAAGAGACCCAGTACTTC
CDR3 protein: CASSLFGGSQETQYF

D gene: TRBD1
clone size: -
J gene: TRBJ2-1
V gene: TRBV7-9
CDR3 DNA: TGTGCCAGCAGCTCTGACAGGGGGCCCCACAATGAGCAGTTCTTC
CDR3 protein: CASSSDRGPHNEQFF

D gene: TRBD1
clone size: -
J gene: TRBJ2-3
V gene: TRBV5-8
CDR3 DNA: TGTGCCAGCAGCTCGGGGACAGCCACAGATACGCAGTATTTT
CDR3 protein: CASSSGTATDTQYF